These 26 T cell receptor beta chains were sequenced from one sample in a study of shared clonotypes between healthy human individuals. Measured with immunoSEQ multiplex PCR; TCRdb has only the in-frame clones, and not every one. The table lists more than 1 million clones, about 80% of them singletons. Sequenced material: memory CD4+ T cells from PBMCs. Subset specified: CD45RA-negative fraction. These receptors all come from a man younger than 35 in good health. Some clones in this sample may be carry-over from other donors' samples.

The count of this clone is one. The V gene is TRBV18, the J gene TRBJ2-2; D perhaps matches TRBD2 (6 bases). The V gene's germline CDR1 is KGHSH and CDR2 LQKENI. V lost 8 bases, J lost 2 bases, and 12 bases lay in between. The CDR3 covers 14 residues. The CDR3 coding sequence is TGTGCCAGCCCTCGGGACTCCAACACCGGGGAGCTGTTTTTT. Translation: CASPRDSNTGELFF.

V usage is TRBV12-5 and J usage is TRBJ1-5, with TRBD1 identical over 9 bases. Per germline, CDR1 LGHNT and CDR2 FRNRAP. V lost 7 bases and J lost 6; bases outside the gene matches: 4. The CDR3 runs 13 residues. CDR3: CASATDRGQPQHF. The CDR3 bases are TGTGCTAGTGCCACGGACAGGGGTCAGCCCCAGCATTTT. Full variable domain (outside the CDR3, taken from reference TRBV12-5 and TRBJ1-5): DARVTQTPRHKVTEMGQEVTMRCQPILGHNTVFWYRQTMMQGLELLAYFRNRAPLDDSGMPKDRFSAEMPDATLATLKIQPSEPRDSAVYFCASATDRGQPQHFGDGTRLSIL.

The chain is built from TRBV25-1 and TRBJ2-3, with 12 bases identical to TRBD2. V trimming: 4 bases; J trimming: 2 bases; junction bases outside the gene matches: 7. The CDR3 has 17 amino acids. From germline, CDR1 is MGHDK and CDR2 SYGVNS. CDR3 coding DNA: TGTGCCAGCAGTGGTCGGACTAGCGGGATCTACACAGATACGCAGTATTTT. It translates to CASSGRTSGIYTDTQYF.

The CDR3 loop is CASSQGALQYYEQYF. CDR3 bases: TGCGCCAGCAGCCAAGGGGCACTCCAATACTACGAGCAGTACTTC. The gene calls are TRBV4-1 and TRBJ2-7; D unresolved. Germline V gene sequence: CDR1 MGHRA, CDR2 YSYEKL. The germline V and J ends were trimmed by 1 base and 3 bases, with 13 bases remaining between them. This CDR3 contains 15 residues.

The CDR3 nucleotides read TGTGCCAGCAGTAGAGAGACAGGGCTCTCCTACGAGCAGTACTTC. This encodes CASSRETGLSYEQYF. The rearrangement links TRBV27 to TRBJ2-7, with 7 positions matching TRBD1. With 5 bases clipped from V and 0 bases from J, the junction kept 7 bases outside the gene matches. CDR1 and CDR2 from the germline V gene are MNHEY and SMNVEV (reference sequence). This CDR3 comprises 15 residues.

The J gene is TRBJ1-1, the V gene TRBV7-2, with D perhaps matching TRBD1 (5 bases). This CDR3 has 14 amino acids. Trimming cost V 1 base and J 2 bases, with 8 bases left between them. The germline V gene encodes CDR1 SGHTA and CDR2 FQGNSA. The CDR3 spells CASSLGGANTEAFF. CDR3 nucleotide sequence: TGTGCCAGCAGCTTAGGAGGGGCCAACACTGAAGCTTTCTTT. Looking up the rest from reference TRBV7-2 and TRBJ1-1 gives the full variable domain: GAGVSQSPSNKVTEKGKDVELRCDPISGHTALYWYRQSLGQGLEFLIYFQGNSAPDKSGLPSDRFSAERTGGSVSTLTIQRTQQEDSAVYLCASSLGGANTEAFFGQGTRLTVV.

The genes are TRBV15 and TRBJ1-1; D is uncertain. CDR3 length equals 13 residues. Germline-derived CDR1 and CDR2 are LNHNV and YYDKDF (reference sequence). V shed 0 bases and J shed 8 bases, with 10 bases lying between them. CDR3 nucleotides: TGTGCCACCAGCAGAGATTTGGCAGCGGAAGCTTTCTTT. This encodes CATSRDLAAEAFF.

This clone was seen just once. The gene calls are TRBV2 and TRBJ1-2; D unclear. Germline assignment: CDR1 SNHLY and CDR2 FYNNEI. V lost 6 bases and J 0 bases, leaving 11 bases between the germline ends. The CDR3 sequence is 14 residues long. The CDR3 loop reads CASSYTDTNYGYTF. DNA for the CDR3: TGTGCCAGCAGCTATACAGATACTAACTATGGCTACACCTTC.

The genes are TRBV28 and TRBJ1-5, with D tentatively TRBD1 (6 bases). The germline V gene has CDR1 MDHEN and CDR2 SYDVKM. The CDR3 has 14 residues. Trimming shortened V by 6 bases and J by 5 bases, and 14 bases separated the two germline ends. The CDR3 DNA sequence: TGTGCCAGCAGCCTTGGACAGAGCCATCAGCCCCAGCATTTT. Amino acids: CASSLGQSHQPQHF.

This clone occurred a few times. The rearrangement joins TRBV27 to TRBJ2-3; the D gene is possibly TRBD2 (7 bases). CDR3 size: 14 residues. V dropped 5 bases and J dropped 7 bases, with 16 bases sitting between them. The germline V gene has CDR1 MNHEY and CDR2 SMNVEV (reference sequence). The CDR3 spells CASSELGGGNTQYF. The CDR3 nucleotides read TGTGCCAGCAGTGAACTAGGGGGGGGAAATACGCAGTATTTT.

This chain connects TRBV4-2 to TRBJ2-3, with 8 bases lining up with TRBD2. The trim removed 3 bases at V and 6 bases at J, leaving 5 bases unmatched. The CDR3 is made up of 14 amino acids. The germline V gene has CDR1 LGHNA and CDR2 YNFKEQ. In DNA, the CDR3 is TGTGCCAGCAGCCAGTCCGGGACTAGGGATACGCAGTATTTT. Translating gives CASSQSGTRDTQYF.

To note about this clone: Distinct nucleotide sequences in the sample also encode this CDR3. V usage is TRBV7-2 and J usage is TRBJ2-2; D remains ambiguous. Germline CDR1 SGHTA, CDR2 FQGNSA. The ends were cut back, 1 base at V and 5 bases at J, with 5 bases in the middle. This CDR3 contains 13 residues. CDR3 residues: CASSLEYTGELFF. In DNA, the CDR3 is TGTGCCAGCAGCTTAGAATATACCGGGGAGCTGTTTTTT.

The genes are TRBV2 and TRBJ2-7, with TRBD1 as a possible D gene (5 bases). Germline V gene lookup returns CDR1 SNHLY and CDR2 FYNNEI. The CDR3 is 11 amino acids. V lost 8 bases to trimming and J lost 4 bases, with 9 bases between them. The CDR3 DNA sequence: TGTGCCAGCCGTAGACAGTACGAGCAGTACTTC. This translates into CASRRQYEQYF.

The chain recombines TRBV4-2 with TRBJ2-4; D is ambiguous. Per germline, CDR1 LGHNA and CDR2 YNFKEQ. Trimming shortened V by 0 bases and J by 0 bases, and 9 bases separated the two germline ends. The CDR3 runs 16 residues. CDR3 region: CASSQDLPEAKNIQYF. The CDR3 bases are TGTGCCAGCAGCCAAGATCTCCCCGAAGCCAAAAACATTCAGTACTTC.

In DNA, the CDR3 is TGTGCCAGCAGCTTAGTAGGAGGGGCGCGAGAGCAGTTCTTC. Protein sequence: CASSLVGGAREQFF. The chain is built from TRBV7-2 and TRBJ2-1, with D tentatively TRBD2 (6 bases). Trimming stripped 1 base from V and 10 bases from J, with 14 bases between. Germline V gives CDR1 SGHTA, CDR2 FQGNSA. This CDR3 is built from 14 residues.

The rearrangement joins TRBV5-1 to TRBJ1-4, with 7 bases that match TRBD1. J was trimmed by 7 bases and V by 4 bases; bases with no gene match: 7. Germline V gene sequence: CDR1 SGHRS, CDR2 YFSETQ. The CDR3 loop spans 14 amino acids. The CDR3 sequence is CASSQQGYGEKLFF. The CDR3 nucleotides are TGCGCCAGCAGCCAACAGGGGTATGGTGAAAAACTGTTTTTT.

The V call is TRBV18, the J call TRBJ2-5; 12 positions match TRBD2. CDR3 length equals 13 residues. Germline V gene sequence: CDR1 KGHSH, CDR2 LQKENI. Trimming removed 10 bases from V and 4 bases from J; junction bases left unmatched: 4. In DNA form, the CDR3 reads TGTGCCACCGCGGGACTAGCGGGAGAGACCCAGTACTTC. It translates to CATAGLAGETQYF.

This clone was counted between two and nine times. This chain connects TRBV4-1 to TRBJ1-4; tentatively, D is TRBD1 (5 bases). This CDR3 comprises 16 residues. The ends were cut back, 4 bases at V and 0 bases at J, with 12 bases in the middle. Germline V lookup: CDR1 MGHRA, CDR2 YSYEKL. CDR3 region: CASSPRTLSTNEKLFF. In nucleotides, the CDR3 is TGCGCCAGCAGCCCCAGGACACTATCAACTAATGAAAAACTGTTTTTT.

This sequence joins TRBV28 and TRBJ2-3; D might be TRBD1 or TRBD2, each matching 5 bases. Germline V gives CDR1 MDHEN, CDR2 SYDVKM. This CDR3 contains 15 residues. V was pared by 6 bases and J by 0 bases, with 13 bases between. DNA for the CDR3: TGTGCCAGCAGCAAACCGGGACCTAGCACAGATACGCAGTATTTT. This encodes CASSKPGPSTDTQYF. Supplemented by reference TRBV28 and TRBJ2-3, the full variable domain reads DVKVTQSSRYLVKRTGEKVFLECVQDMDHENMFWYRQDPGLGLRLIYFSYDVKMKEKGDIPEGYSVSREKKERFSLILESASTNQTSMYLCASSKPGPSTDTQYFGPGTRLTVL.

The chain has TRBV19 and TRBJ2-3; tentative D call: TRBD1 (6 bases). V was shortened by 6 bases and J by 2 bases, with 12 bases between the two germline ends. In germline, CDR1 is LNHDA, CDR2 SQIVND (reference sequence). This CDR3 contains 14 residues. The CDR3 nucleotides read TGTGCCAGTAGGGGGGCGGATAACACAGATACGCAGTATTTT. As protein: CASRGADNTDTQYF.

J is TRBJ1-2 and V is TRBV5-1; 12 nucleotides align to TRBD1. J lost 7 bases, V lost 4 bases, and 8 bases had no gene match. The length of the CDR3 is 15 residues. Per the germline V gene, CDR1 is SGHRS and CDR2 is YFSETQ. CDR3 nucleotide sequence: TGCGCCAGCAGCAGGGACAGGGGGCTGGGTCCTGGCTACACCTTC. As protein: CASSRDRGLGPGYTF.

J is TRBJ1-1 and V is TRBV6-1, with 8 nucleotides matching TRBD1. Germline CDR1 reads MNHNS; CDR2 reads SASEGT. The length of the CDR3 is 12 residues. V shed 8 bases, J shed 6 bases, and the junction held 5 bases outside the gene matches. Here the CDR3 reads CASSWTGSEAFF. DNA of the CDR3: TGTGCCAGCTCCTGGACAGGGTCTGAAGCTTTCTTT.

The gene calls are TRBV7-6 and TRBJ2-3; D is ambiguous. Trimming left V 1 base short and J 4 bases short, with 6 bases between. Germline V lookup: CDR1 SGHVS, CDR2 FNYEAQ. CDR3 length equals 13 residues. CDR3 in amino acids: CASSLVVPDTQYF. The CDR3 nucleotides read TGTGCCAGCAGCTTAGTGGTGCCAGATACGCAGTATTTT. Full variable domain (rest looked up from reference TRBV7-6 and TRBJ2-3): GAGVSQSPRYKVTKRGQDVALRCDPISGHVSLYWYRQALGQGPEFLTYFNYEAQQDKSGLPNDRFSAERPEGSISTLTIQRTEQRDSAMYRCASSLVVPDTQYFGPGTRLTVL.

This chain connects TRBV4-2 to TRBJ1-2, with 7 bases that match TRBD1. The CDR3 extends over 14 amino acids. The junction had 3 bases not matched to a gene; V was cut back by 0 bases and J by 5 bases. The germline V gene has CDR1 LGHNA and CDR2 YNFKEQ. Here the CDR3 reads CASSQEGQVYGYTF. The CDR3 bases are TGTGCCAGCAGCCAAGAAGGACAGGTTTATGGCTACACCTTC.

This clone was seen at least ten times. This chain joins TRBV29-1 and TRBJ2-1; the match to TRBD2 covers 14 bases. With 6 bases clipped from V and 8 bases from J, the junction kept 9 bases outside the gene matches. Germline-derived CDR1 and CDR2 are SQVTM and ANQGSEA. The CDR3 is made up of 15 amino acids. CDR3 sequence (DNA): TGCAGCGTGGAAAGACTAGCGGGAGGGAGGGATGAGCAGTTCTTC. It encodes CSVERLAGGRDEQFF.

This chain connects TRBV7-9 to TRBJ1-1; maybe TRBD1 (6 bases). The CDR3 spans 16 residues. V lost 4 bases and J 1 base, leaving 16 bases between the germline ends. CDR1 and CDR2 (germline): SEHNR, FQNEAQ (reference sequence). The CDR3 coding sequence is TGTGCCAGCAGCTACTGGGGCGCAGGGGAGAACACTGAAGCTTTCTTT. It codes for CASSYWGAGENTEAFF.